This T cell receptor beta chain was profiled in a study of T cells in Graves' hyperthyroidism and ophthalmopathy (dated by TCRdb to about 2019). Broadly, across the study: Peripheral blood samples were taken at the time of initial diagnosis, prior to any treatment. A discovery cohort of about 96 patients, approximately 45 with Graves' ophthalmopathy and fewer than 65 with stable Graves' hyperthyroidism, was used to find distinguishing TCR V-J signatures. Prospective prediction of ophthalmopathy was tested in an independent validation cohort consisting of under 20 hyperthyroidism patients and approximately 16 patients who later progressed to ophthalmopathy. The approximately 100 discovery patients were divided at random into training and test sets in a 7:3 ratio. The study also compared thyroid tissue and blood T-cell repertoires from several Graves' hyperthyroidism patients. After sampling, hyperthyroidism patients received methimazole starting at 30 mg daily, and ophthalmopathy patients received high-dose intravenous methylprednisolone. The paper reports TCR Vbeta CDR3 sequencing of about 140 peripheral blood samples: approximately 43 ophthalmopathy, under 80 hyperthyroidism and 17 progressor patients. What the authors observed across the whole study: Sample size was not statistically predetermined, and blinding of investigators to group allocation was not performed. Most expanded thyroid clonotypes (frequency above 0.001) were also found in blood, which suggests that blood repertoires may mirror thyroid immune responses. Ophthalmopathy was separated from stable hyperthyroidism by a 13 V-J signature model, with over 85% sensitivity and approximately 81% specificity obtained in cross-validation and 80%/75% obtained in testing. During validation, the model predicted progression to ophthalmopathy a median of approximately six months ahead of onset, with 70.59% sensitivity and more than 72% specificity.

Graves' hyperthyroidism was defined as stable when no progression to ophthalmopathy occurred over 18 months of follow-up. The hyperthyroidism patients were between 18 and 65 years old and newly diagnosed, with a disease duration of less than 2 months. Exclusion was applied to patients with uncontrolled infections, other autoimmune diseases, pregnancy or lactation. Diagnoses relied on clinical symptoms, serum thyroxine and TRAb, thyroid ultrasound and orbital computed tomography. Ficoll-Paque density gradient centrifugation was used to isolate PBMCs from 10 ml of fresh peripheral blood. Trizol reagent was used to extract total RNA, and RNA quality was then checked on an Agilent 2100 Bioanalyzer. Amplification of TCR beta CDR3 regions was carried out from RNA transcripts. The TCR CDR3 was subjected to a first round of RT-PCR using the HTBI primer set and the Qiagen OneStep RT-PCR kit. Libraries were constructed in a second round of multiplex PCR, after which size selection and purification were performed. The libraries were sequenced on an Illumina HiSeq2000 using paired-end 100 bp reads. The paper's data handling went like this. SOAPnuke was used to process the raw data, with reads discarded if the reads contained adapters or uncalled bases, had a mean Phred below 15, or lacked an exact constant-primer or identifier match. High-quality paired reads were merged with COPE v1.2.5, and unique nucleotide sequences were defined as clonotypes. MiTCR v1.1 was used to align the clonotypes against IMGT TRBV, TRBD and TRBJ reference segments. Analysis was restricted to V-J combinations with a frequency above 0.0001, which covered about 99% of repertoires. The TCS score was defined as the ratio of F50 (clonal expansion) to E x V (chaos), calculated using BLOSUM62-based TCRdist between CDR3 peptides within each V-J. Welch's t-statistics and random forest reduced roughly 500 V-J features to roughly 13, which were used in a naive Bayes classifier (R e1071). TCRdb trimmed public reads at Q25 via fastp, called clones via MiXCR and kept in-frame beta chains. Identical CDR3 protein sequences are pooled into one entry, listed with their most common genes and DNA. TCRdb's processing, not the study's, gives the V and J calls here. Within this sample are roughly 400,000 distinct CDR3 sequences, with 20% to 25% of them counted one time only. More than 60% of the sample is in the top ten clones.

This clonotype has only a few counts. The clone's antigen remains unknown. No much larger clonotype is one base removed from it; base qualities were not supplied. The CDR3 covers 15 residues, taking in both the cysteine and the phenylalanine. Kept here is only the CDR3 DNA, which spans 45 bases and is read in frame from base 1. Via the germline V gene (reference sequence), CDR1 is MNHEY and CDR2 SMNVEV. Germline trimming: 4 bases from V, 8 bases from J; junction bases outside gene matches: 12. The rearranged chain carries TRBV27 and TRBJ1-2, and TRBD1 aligns with 8 junction nucleotides. Sequenced: blood. This clonotype was sampled from a middle-aged man with Graves' hyperthyroidism. The DNA is as follows: TGTGCCAGCAGTTATGGGACAGGAACGAAGGGAGGCTACACCTTC. It encodes CASSYGTGTKGGYTF.